This T cell receptor (beta chain) originates from a study of response to subunit inactivated influenza vaccine. Findings of the study overall: Authors suggested few new T cells are recruited by each seasonal influenza vaccination.

Worth noting for this clonotype: Its specificity is not known.

The V and J ends lost 7 bases and 2 bases, in that order; junction bases with no gene match: 11. Germline V gene lookup returns CDR1 MNHNS and CDR2 SASEGT. This CDR3 comprises 16 residues. TCRdb redid the calling of the RT-PCR reads with MiXCR, one entry per CDR3 protein. Altogether 500,000 to 550,000 distinct CDR3 sequences are present, 20% to 25% being singletons, with the ten largest covering 2.5% to 3%. Another study also made use of these data, one on T cells expressing NK-cell markers. As that study records: Synthesis of TCR beta cDNA relied on 5'RACE template switching carrying UMIs. It was from sorted CD3+CD56+NKG2C+, CD3+CD56+NKG2C- and CD3+CD56-NKG2C+ T cells that TCR beta repertoires came. It was still unclear whether expanded NKG2C+ T cell clones were HCMV specific.

The receptor was derived from a man aged 50-60 years who received an inactivated influenza vaccine. The chain employs TRBV6-1 and TRBJ2-3; 8 bases are shared with TRBD2. This material consisted of CD4+ T cells sorted from PBMCs, taken about 12 days after vaccination. The CDR3 nucleotides are TGTGCCAGCACCGCGGGAGGTAGAATTCACACAGATACGCAGTATTTT. This codes for CASTAGGRIHTDTQYF.